Listed here are 19 T cell receptor beta chains from one sample, sequenced in a study of CD4+ T cells in melanoma. Using immunoSEQ multiplex PCR, the repertoire was profiled, and TCRdb retains in-frame clones only, with some absent. Found here are roughly 110,000 clones, approximately 92% of them singletons; the top ten hold less than 4%. Sequencing was performed on peripheral blood. Receptors were obtained from a human donor with melanoma.

The rearrangement joins TRBV15 to TRBJ1-4, with D tentatively TRBD1 (5 bases). Deletions cut 5 bases from V and 4 bases from J, with 14 bases between. Germline values: CDR1 LNHNV, CDR2 YYDKDF (reference sequence). This CDR3 has 15 residues. CDR3 coding DNA: TGTGCCACCAGCTTCTGGGGGGGGTATAATGAAAAACTGTTTTTT. The encoded protein is CATSFWGGYNEKLFF.

The genes are TRBV27 and TRBJ2-1; D is undetermined. With 3 bases removed from V and 6 bases from J, the gap between germline ends came to 3 bases. This CDR3 comprises 11 residues. Germline V gene lookup returns CDR1 MNHEY and CDR2 SMNVEV (reference sequence). CDR3: CASSFSNEQFF. The CDR3 DNA follows: TGTGCCAGCAGTTTTAGCAATGAGCAGTTCTTC.

This clone was counted once. The gene calls are TRBV7-2 and TRBJ2-5; 8 bases fit TRBD2. The CDR3 runs 16 residues. V lost 0 bases, J lost 2 bases, and 5 bases stayed unmatched. Germline-derived CDR1 and CDR2 are SGHTA and FQGNSA. The CDR3 reads CASSLALERGQETQYF. The CDR3 DNA follows: TGTGCCAGCAGCTTAGCGCTGGAGCGGGGGCAAGAGACCCAGTACTTC. Using reference TRBV7-2 and TRBJ2-5 for the parts outside the CDR3, the full variable domain is GAGVSQSPSNKVTEKGKDVELRCDPISGHTALYWYRQSLGQGLEFLIYFQGNSAPDKSGLPSDRFSAERTGGSVSTLTIQRTQQEDSAVYLCASSLALERGQETQYFGPGTRLLVL.

The chain joins TRBV27 to TRBJ2-1; D call uncertain. Germline V gene sequence: CDR1 MNHEY, CDR2 SMNVEV (reference sequence). The CDR3 totals 12 residues. Trimming took 5 bases from V and 15 from J, leaving 17 bases between them. The CDR3 nucleotides read TGTGCCAGCAGTAAACCGGGTCCACGGCGGTTCTTC. The encoded protein is CASSKPGPRRFF.

This clone was seen just once. The chain uses TRBV5-6 and TRBJ2-7; D remains ambiguous. Germline V CDR1 and CDR2: SGHDT, YYEEEE. V was shortened by 2 bases and J by 2 bases, with 5 bases between the two germline ends. The CDR3 runs 12 residues. The CDR3 DNA reads TGTGCCAGCAGCTTCGGAGCCTACGAGCAGTACTTC. This sequence encodes CASSFGAYEQYF.

The V call is TRBV28, the J call TRBJ2-7; 9 nucleotides agree with TRBD1. V was clipped by 5 bases and J by 3 bases; unmatched bases: 14. The CDR3 spans 17 residues. Germline CDR1 MDHEN, CDR2 SYDVKM. As DNA, the CDR3 is TGTGCCAGCAGTCCACCCCCGGGACAGGGAATGAACTACGAGCAGTACTTC. This gives the protein CASSPPPGQGMNYEQYF.

The chain is built from TRBV18 and TRBJ2-1, with TRBD2 as a possible D gene (6 bases). V lost 5 bases, J lost 7 bases, and 9 bases lay in between. CDR3 size: 12 residues. Germline assignment: CDR1 KGHSH and CDR2 LQKENI. CDR3: CASSSGGNEQFF. The CDR3 DNA reads TGTGCCAGCTCATCTGGGGGGAATGAGCAGTTCTTC. The complete variable domain, with remaining parts taken from reference TRBV18 and TRBJ2-1, reads NAGVMQNPRHLVRRRGQEARLRCSPMKGHSHVYWYRQLPEEGLKFMVYLQKENIIDESGMPKERFSAEFPKEGPSILRIQQVVRGDSAAYFCASSSGGNEQFFGPGTRLTVL.

The chain is built from TRBV7-2 and TRBJ1-2, with D unresolved. Per germline, CDR1 SGHTA and CDR2 FQGNSA. Trimming stripped 5 bases from V and 2 bases from J, with 12 bases between. CDR3 size: 14 residues. DNA of the CDR3: TGTGCCAGCAGCCCTAAGTCGCGGAACTATGGCTACACCTTC. Amino acids: CASSPKSRNYGYTF. Combining the CDR3 with reference TRBV7-2 and TRBJ1-2 gives the whole variable domain GAGVSQSPSNKVTEKGKDVELRCDPISGHTALYWYRQSLGQGLEFLIYFQGNSAPDKSGLPSDRFSAERTGGSVSTLTIQRTQQEDSAVYLCASSPKSRNYGYTFGSGTRLTVV.

The rearrangement joins TRBV7-9 to TRBJ1-2, with a possible D match to TRBD1 (5 bases). Germline CDR1 and CDR2: SEHNR and FQNEAQ (reference sequence). The CDR3 length is 14 residues. Trimming removed 3 bases at V and 1 base at J, with 9 bases between. CDR3 sequence: CASSFVGVNYGYTF. CDR3 nucleotide sequence: TGTGCCAGCAGCTTTGTAGGGGTTAACTATGGCTACACCTTC.

This clone was seen only once. The chain's CDR3 is CASSREASGTGADTQYF. CDR3 nucleotide sequence: TGCGCCAGCAGCCGAGAGGCTAGCGGGACTGGGGCAGATACGCAGTATTTT. The genes are TRBV4-3 and TRBJ2-3; 9 bases line up with TRBD2. The CDR3 is made up of 17 amino acids. Germline CDR1 reads LGHNA; CDR2 reads YSLEER. V gave up 4 bases and J gave up 4 bases; unmatched junction bases: 12.

This clone is a singleton in its sample. V usage is TRBV29-1 and J usage is TRBJ2-5, with D hard to call. CDR3 length: 10 amino acids. CDR1 is SQVTM, CDR2 ANQGSEA, per germline. Trimming stripped 7 bases from V and 5 bases from J, with 8 bases between. The CDR3 DNA reads as TGCAGCGCTGCCCCGGAGACCCAGTACTTC. This sequence encodes CSAAPETQYF.

V usage is TRBV15 and J usage is TRBJ2-7; 10 bases map to TRBD2. The CDR3 extends over 16 amino acids. Germline V lookup: CDR1 LNHNV, CDR2 YYDKDF (reference sequence). J was trimmed by 5 bases and V by 1 base; bases with no gene match: 8. CDR3 bases: TGTGCCACCAGCAGAGGGTCTAGCGGGAGTCTGCACGAGCAGTACTTC. Its translation is CATSRGSSGSLHEQYF.

The chain joins TRBV7-3 to TRBJ1-6; 9 bases map to TRBD1. V trimming: 5 bases; J trimming: 7 bases; junction bases outside the gene matches: 6. Germline CDR1 SGHTA, CDR2 FQGTGA. The CDR3 consists of 15 residues. CDR3 sequence reads: CASSPGGQGNSPLHF. The CDR3 DNA sequence: TGTGCCAGCAGCCCTGGGGGACAGGGCAATTCACCCCTCCACTTT.

V and J are TRBV4-3 and TRBJ2-3; D uncertain. The V gene's germline CDR1 is LGHNA and CDR2 YSLEER. Trimming removed 0 bases from V and 6 bases from J, with 7 bases in between. The CDR3 spans 13 residues. This chain's CDR3 is CASSQDLADTQYF. DNA of the CDR3: TGCGCCAGCAGCCAAGATCTCGCTGATACGCAGTATTTT.

The rearrangement uses TRBV4-2 and TRBJ2-7, with 12 nucleotides matching TRBD2. Germline loops: CDR1 LGHNA, CDR2 YNFKEQ. The CDR3 has 16 residues. J lost 4 bases, V lost 1 base, and 5 bases had no gene match. The CDR3 loop reads CASSQVGLAGKYEQYF. The CDR3 DNA is TGTGCCAGCAGCCAAGTAGGACTAGCGGGAAAATACGAGCAGTACTTC.

The chain uses TRBV4-3 and TRBJ2-7, with TRBD2 matching over 14 bases. This CDR3 has 18 residues. V lost 0 bases to trimming and J lost 5 bases; unmatched junction nucleotides: 9. Germline assignment: CDR1 LGHNA and CDR2 YSLEER. The CDR3 DNA follows: TGCGCCAGCAGCCAAGACGCCCGGACTAGCGGGAGGTTCAACGAGCAGTACTTC. Translating it yields CASSQDARTSGRFNEQYF.

The chain is built from TRBV28 and TRBJ1-5; no clear D gene. The CDR3 consists of 13 residues. Germline loops: CDR1 MDHEN, CDR2 SYDVKM. Deletions cut 5 bases from V and 3 bases from J, with 8 bases between. CDR3 bases: TGTGCCAGCAGTACTCACCACAATCAGCCCCAGCATTTT. This encodes CASSTHHNQPQHF. The variable domain in full, with the rest retrieved from reference TRBV28 and TRBJ1-5, is DVKVTQSSRYLVKRTGEKVFLECVQDMDHENMFWYRQDPGLGLRLIYFSYDVKMKEKGDIPEGYSVSREKKERFSLILESASTNQTSMYLCASSTHHNQPQHFGDGTRLSIL.

The gene calls are TRBV7-6 and TRBJ2-1; D might be TRBD1 (7 bases). V lost 3 bases and J lost 8, with 14 bases in between. There are 14 residues in the CDR3. Germline V gene data show CDR1 as SGHVS and CDR2 as FNYEAQ. The CDR3 region is CASSFQGGVDEQFF. In DNA, the CDR3 is TGTGCCAGCAGCTTCCAGGGGGGCGTGGATGAGCAGTTCTTC.

V is TRBV4-1 and J is TRBJ2-3; TRBD2 aligns across 11 bases. The CDR3 loop spans 17 amino acids. Trimming took 4 bases from V and 4 from J; bases not matched to a gene: 10. Per germline, CDR1 MGHRA and CDR2 YSYEKL. CDR3 nucleotide sequence: TGCGCCAGCAGCCCTTTCTCGGGACTAGCGGAGTCAGATACGCAGTATTTT. Protein sequence: CASSPFSGLAESDTQYF.